The 17 T cell receptor beta chains below come from one sample, sequenced in a study of chemoradiotherapy in HPV16-positive cancers. Measured with immunoSEQ multiplex PCR; TCRdb has only the in-frame clones, and not every one. This sample carries about 21,000 clones, around 86% of them seen once, and the ten largest clones take less than 5%. This specimen was blood, taken from a patient who underwent chemoradiotherapy. Receptors were obtained from a human donor with HPV-associated anogenital cancer.

This chain joins TRBV19 and TRBJ1-5; TRBD1 matches 7 bases. J lost 2 bases, V lost 5 bases, and 6 bases had no gene match. Looked up from germline, CDR1 is LNHDA and CDR2 is SQIVND (reference sequence). CDR3 length: 15 amino acids. In DNA, the CDR3 is TGTGCCAGTAGTGAGACAGGGTATGGCAATCAGCCCCAGCATTTT. Its translation: CASSETGYGNQPQHF. Drawing the rest from reference TRBV19 and TRBJ1-5, the complete variable domain is DGGITQSPKYLFRKEGQNVTLSCEQNLNHDAMYWYRQDPGQGLRLIYYSQIVNDFQKGDIAEGYSVSREKKESFPLTVTSAQKNPTAFYLCASSETGYGNQPQHFGDGTRLSIL.

This clone has a single count. The V call is TRBV27, the J call TRBJ2-7; 10 positions match TRBD2. V trimming: 7 bases; J trimming: 3 bases; junction bases outside the gene matches: 6. Germline V gives CDR1 MNHEY, CDR2 SMNVEV (reference sequence). The CDR3 has 14 amino acids. DNA for the CDR3: TGTGCCAGCACCCCTAGCGGGAGAATCTACGAGCAGTACTTC. It encodes CASTPSGRIYEQYF.

This chain joins TRBV14 and TRBJ2-5; 8 bases match TRBD1. Germline assignment: CDR1 SGHDN and CDR2 FVKESK. The CDR3 runs to 16 residues. With V trimmed by 2 bases and J by 5 bases, 10 bases remained unmatched. CDR3 nucleotide sequence: TGTGCCAGCAGCCAACTGACAGGGGAGGATTCGGAGACCCAGTACTTC. Amino acid sequence: CASSQLTGEDSETQYF.

This chain joins TRBV5-8 and TRBJ1-1, with D hard to call. There are 14 residues in the CDR3. Deletions cut 5 bases from V and 0 bases from J, with 11 bases between. Germline V gene data show CDR1 as SGHTS and CDR2 as YDEGEE. CDR3 loop: CASRISGLNTEAFF. CDR3 nucleotide sequence: TGTGCCAGCAGGATTAGCGGGTTGAACACTGAAGCTTTCTTT.

This clone was seen only a few times. This chain uses TRBV6-1 with TRBJ2-5, with 10 bases matching TRBD2. V gave up 4 bases and J gave up 2 bases; unmatched junction bases: 7. Looked up from germline, CDR1 is MNHNS and CDR2 is SASEGT. This CDR3 spans 16 amino acids. CDR3 DNA sequence: TGTGCCAGCAGTGTTCGTAGCGGGGGGATACAAGAGACCCAGTACTTC. It yields the protein CASSVRSGGIQETQYF.

V usage is TRBV7-2 and J usage is TRBJ2-3; weak D call: TRBD1 (6 bases). V lost 2 bases to trimming and J lost 5 bases, with 11 bases between them. Germline V gene lookup returns CDR1 SGHTA and CDR2 FQGNSA. This CDR3 region has 14 residues. The CDR3 DNA sequence: TGTGCCAGCAGCTTACAAACAGGGAGAGATACGCAGTATTTT. As protein: CASSLQTGRDTQYF.

The chain has TRBV9 and TRBJ1-4; D not resolved. The germline gives CDR1 SGDLS, CDR2 YYNGEE. CDR3 length: 14 residues. With 1 base removed from V and 8 bases from J, the gap between germline ends came to 12 bases. The CDR3 nucleotides are TGTGCCAGCAGCGTACAAGTCGGAGGGGAAAAACTGTTTTTT. Translated: CASSVQVGGEKLFF.

V gene TRBV5-1 combines with J gene TRBJ2-3; D unclear. This CDR3 region has 14 residues. Between the trimmed V and J ends, which lost 0 bases and 0 bases, there was a span of 5 bases. Germline-derived CDR1 and CDR2 are SGHRS and YFSETQ. The CDR3 region is CASSLAFSTDTQYF. CDR3 DNA: TGCGCCAGCAGCTTGGCCTTTAGCACAGATACGCAGTATTTT.

The chain recombines TRBV15 with TRBJ1-2; D perhaps matches TRBD1 (6 bases). This CDR3 has 16 amino acids. The ends were cut back, 1 base at V and 7 bases at J, with 19 bases in the middle. The germline V gene encodes CDR1 LNHNV and CDR2 YYDKDF (reference sequence). The DNA for the CDR3 is TGTGCCACCAGCAGAGGGGAGGGGGTAGAACGGGGTGGCTACACCTTC. It codes for CATSRGEGVERGGYTF.

This chain connects TRBV14 to TRBJ2-1; 8 positions match TRBD2. Germline CDR1 and CDR2: SGHDN and FVKESK. The CDR3 covers 16 residues. The V and J ends lost 5 bases and 3 bases, in that order; junction bases with no gene match: 9. CDR3 coding DNA: TGTGCCAGCAGCGCCCTGGGGGCGGGGGGCTACAATGAGCAGTTCTTC. It encodes CASSALGAGGYNEQFF.

This chain connects TRBV9 to TRBJ1-2; 8 bases align to TRBD1. V gave up 4 bases and J gave up 4 bases; unmatched junction bases: 9. Germline CDR1 is SGDLS and CDR2 is YYNGEE. The CDR3 consists of 15 residues. CDR3 in amino acids: CASSTSDRAAYGYTF. The CDR3 nucleotides read TGTGCCAGCAGCACTTCGGACAGGGCAGCCTATGGCTACACCTTC.

The chain has TRBV7-2 and TRBJ2-7; D is unclear. V was shortened by 5 bases and J by 7 bases, with 18 bases between the two germline ends. Germline lookup yields CDR1 SGHTA and CDR2 FQGNSA. This CDR3 contains 14 residues. The CDR3 region is CASSLTSGSREQYF. The CDR3 DNA follows: TGTGCCAGCAGCCTAACTTCCGGATCGAGGGAGCAGTACTTC.

This sequence joins TRBV14 and TRBJ1-5, with D maybe TRBD1 (5 bases). V lost 4 bases and J lost 3, with 7 bases in between. Germline assignment: CDR1 SGHDN and CDR2 FVKESK. This CDR3 comprises 13 residues. As DNA, the CDR3 is TGTGCCAGCAGCCGGGGGAACAATCAGCCCCAGCATTTT. Protein: CASSRGNNQPQHF.

The chain links TRBV5-8 to TRBJ2-3; D gene unclear. Germline loops: CDR1 SGHTS, CDR2 YDEGEE. V was clipped by 0 bases and J by 3 bases, with 11 bases between them. CDR3 length: 15 amino acids. Here the CDR3 reads CASSLARMGTDTQYF. As DNA, the CDR3 is TGTGCCAGCAGCTTGGCAAGAATGGGAACAGATACGCAGTATTTT.

J is TRBJ2-5 and V is TRBV15; tentative D call: TRBD2 (6 bases). The V gene's germline CDR1 is LNHNV and CDR2 YYDKDF (reference sequence). The V end was cut by 4 bases, the J end by 4 bases, with 13 bases between. CDR3 length: 14 residues. As DNA, the CDR3 is TGTGCCACCAGCACTTTCATCGGGGGAGAGACCCAGTACTTC. It encodes CATSTFIGGETQYF.

The rearrangement uses TRBV29-1 and TRBJ2-5; 8 bases are shared with TRBD2. The V gene's germline CDR1 is SQVTM and CDR2 ANQGSEA. The CDR3 sequence is 13 residues long. V shed 4 bases and J 1 base; nucleotides not matched to a gene: 2. The CDR3 nucleotides are TGCAGCGTTGCTCTAGCGGGCCAAGAGACCCAGTACTTC. It codes for CSVALAGQETQYF.

CDR3 coding DNA: TGTGCCAGCAGCTTAGTGGCAGGGGGCGGTTCACCCCTCCACTTT. This translates into CASSLVAGGGSPLHF. The chain joins TRBV7-2 to TRBJ1-6; TRBD1 matches at 8 bases. Germline assignment: CDR1 SGHTA and CDR2 FQGNSA. V dropped 1 base and J dropped 9; count of bases not matched to a gene: 5. The CDR3 loop spans 15 amino acids.